This T cell receptor beta chain derives from a study of shared clonotypes between healthy human individuals. Across the study: Three plates each covered CD4 naive and memory; CD8 naive two, CD8 memory one.

On this clone: Its antigen is undetermined.

Genomic DNA (from each subset) was split evenly across several immunoSEQ plates. The DNA input per sorted-subset replicate PCR was 200 ng, corresponding to 25,000 to 35,000 T cell genomes. Libraries were prepared by immunoSEQ multiplex PCR; TCRdb keeps only in-frame clonotypes and omits some of them. The sample carries some 1.5 million clones, 95% to 99% recorded once. Findings of the study overall: Investigators expected sequencing depth to affect clonotype sharing among donors.

CDR1 SGHTA and CDR2 FQGNSA come from the germline V gene. The germline V and J ends were trimmed by 2 bases and 0 bases, with 11 bases remaining between them. CDR3 size: 16 residues. Material: naive CD4+ T cells sorted from blood. Subset meaning: CD45RA+ positively selected. The origin of this receptor is a man aged 30 to 45 in good health. V is TRBV7-2 and J is TRBJ1-5, with D perhaps matching TRBD1 (6 bases). CDR3 in amino acids: CASSLQGQLSNQPQHF. DNA for the CDR3: TGTGCCAGCAGCTTACAGGGGCAACTTAGCAATCAGCCCCAGCATTTT.